These T cell receptor beta chains were read from a single sample in a study of T-cell memory formation after mild COVID-19. A single record per CDR3 protein comes from TCRdb applying MiXCR to the 5' RACE reads. The table has around 340,000 distinct CDR3 sequences, approximately 14% seen once. Input material: PBMCs or a T cell subset sorted from them (not recorded which). These receptor sequences come from a man between 18 and 35 years old who had mild COVID-19 (a few samples of this study predate the infection). Cell type and time point are not known. The conserved cysteine and the conserved F or W are not part of the CDR3 here.

>14|TRBV4-2
ASSRLQGGTNEKLF
>13|TRBV7-6
ASSPQGPYNSPLH
>13|TRBV7-2
ASSLQGAHTGELF
>13|TRBV6-2/TRBV6-3
ASSYRGQEADTQY
>14|TRBV7-8
ASSLGTRNLNTEAF
>12|TRBV6-2/TRBV6-3
ASSYPGRGDEQF
>12|TRBV20-1
SARVGRGQETQY
>12|TRBV18
ASSPARDLYGYT
>10|TRBV5-5
ASKQDGNTIY
>13|TRBV7-2
ASSSDTGSGNTIY
>12|TRBV12-3/TRBV12-4
ASSAGVLTDTQY
>13|TRBV28
ASSLTRRNTDTQY
>12|TRBV12-3/TRBV12-4
ASSAGPSQGTQY
>16|TRBV4-1
ASSHPREGAVSTDTQY
>10|TRBV20-1
SATPGAYEQY
>12|TRBV29-1
SVEEGQEATEAF
>12|TRBV7-2
ASSLVHLAGELF
>11|TRBV11-2
ASSEGFGYEQY
>11|TRBV29-1
SVKRGAYNEQF
>13|TRBV27
ASSSVGTGSYEQF
>12|TRBV20-1
SAYPSTANTEAF
>12|TRBV12-3/TRBV12-4
ASSSGGVRNEQF
>14|TRBV24-1
ATSDRDREVSGELF
>12|TRBV6-5
ASSKLAVQETQY
>12|TRBV13
ASSLAEGDEKLF
>12|TRBV12-3/TRBV12-4
ASSATGSLQPQH
>14|TRBV6-5
ASSFTPGTANEKLF
>15|TRBV4-3
ASSPRLETGGQETQY
>11|TRBV12-3/TRBV12-4
ASSKTGVWGYT
>14|TRBV28
ASSPTEEYSNQPQH
>12|TRBV20-1
SARQPLPYNEQF
>12|TRBV5-1
ASSLGQDRGTQY
>11|TRBV20-1
SAGSGADYGYT
>14|TRBV7-2
ASSTNPGGGTDTQY
>14|TRBV20-1
SAPKQGMTNTGELF
>12|TRBV28
ASTGGPWGPGYT
>13|TRBV4-1
ASSQVWGQNSPLH
>11|TRBV7-3
ASSLSYTGELF
>11|TRBV30
ASAPPGDQPQH
>11|TRBV29-1
SAVRGSYNEQF
>13|TRBV6-1
ASSSTPTLADGYT
>10|TRBV18
ASSPLGHEQY
>14|TRBV6-6
ASSYGDRGQSKGYT
>11|TRBV18
ASSPPHTSGYT